The source of this T cell receptor beta chain is a study of T cell responses to AZD1222 COVID-19 vaccine. Points from the study as a whole: Spike-wide vaccine-associated CD4 TCRs dominated at 160-218 and 743-854. Repertoire collection took place solely once the T cell response had peaked. At study baseline, merely roughly 6 AZD1222 recipients were seropositive. Close to half of spike-specific TCRs reportedly recognize unmutated variant regions.

V dropped 6 bases and J dropped 8; count of bases not matched to a gene: 8. The CDR3 sequence is 14 residues long. Germline assignment: CDR1 MNHEY and CDR2 SVGEGT. The method was immunoSEQ multiplex PCR; TCRdb's version includes in-frame clones alone and lacks a portion of them. The sample shows tens of thousands of clones, 75% to 95% of them seen only once. This clone showed up just once. Its antigen is unidentified. The specimen was peripheral blood, collected on day 0 of MenACWY control vaccination. This chain connects TRBV6-2 or TRBV6-3 to TRBJ2-1, with 9 nucleotides matching TRBD2. The TCR originated in an adult in good health. CDR3: CASSPGTSGYEQFF. The CDR3 DNA sequence: TGTGCCAGCAGCCCCGGAACTAGCGGGTATGAGCAGTTCTTC.